This entry is about one TCR beta chain. Its target is unknown. Assay used: immunoSEQ multiplex PCR; TCRdb lists only in-frame clones, some missing. The sample has around 120,000 clones; 92% are singletons. Germline V gives CDR1 LNHDA, CDR2 SQIVND (reference sequence). There are 13 residues in the CDR3. V lost 8 bases, J lost 4 bases, and 15 bases lay in between. This sample is drawn from a study of T cell responses to AZD1222 COVID-19 vaccine. Study-level results: AZD1222 recipients seropositive at baseline numbered only six or seven. Donors in the cohort were predominantly white British and more often female, and clonal diversity was possibly underestimated.

This sample comprised peripheral blood, obtained on day 0 of AZD1222 vaccination. The TCR comes from an adult in good health. The genes are TRBV19 and TRBJ2-7; D may be TRBD2 (7 bases). The CDR3 DNA reads TGTGCCAGTCAGGGGACTAATACTTACGAGCAGTACTTC. This sequence encodes CASQGTNTYEQYF.